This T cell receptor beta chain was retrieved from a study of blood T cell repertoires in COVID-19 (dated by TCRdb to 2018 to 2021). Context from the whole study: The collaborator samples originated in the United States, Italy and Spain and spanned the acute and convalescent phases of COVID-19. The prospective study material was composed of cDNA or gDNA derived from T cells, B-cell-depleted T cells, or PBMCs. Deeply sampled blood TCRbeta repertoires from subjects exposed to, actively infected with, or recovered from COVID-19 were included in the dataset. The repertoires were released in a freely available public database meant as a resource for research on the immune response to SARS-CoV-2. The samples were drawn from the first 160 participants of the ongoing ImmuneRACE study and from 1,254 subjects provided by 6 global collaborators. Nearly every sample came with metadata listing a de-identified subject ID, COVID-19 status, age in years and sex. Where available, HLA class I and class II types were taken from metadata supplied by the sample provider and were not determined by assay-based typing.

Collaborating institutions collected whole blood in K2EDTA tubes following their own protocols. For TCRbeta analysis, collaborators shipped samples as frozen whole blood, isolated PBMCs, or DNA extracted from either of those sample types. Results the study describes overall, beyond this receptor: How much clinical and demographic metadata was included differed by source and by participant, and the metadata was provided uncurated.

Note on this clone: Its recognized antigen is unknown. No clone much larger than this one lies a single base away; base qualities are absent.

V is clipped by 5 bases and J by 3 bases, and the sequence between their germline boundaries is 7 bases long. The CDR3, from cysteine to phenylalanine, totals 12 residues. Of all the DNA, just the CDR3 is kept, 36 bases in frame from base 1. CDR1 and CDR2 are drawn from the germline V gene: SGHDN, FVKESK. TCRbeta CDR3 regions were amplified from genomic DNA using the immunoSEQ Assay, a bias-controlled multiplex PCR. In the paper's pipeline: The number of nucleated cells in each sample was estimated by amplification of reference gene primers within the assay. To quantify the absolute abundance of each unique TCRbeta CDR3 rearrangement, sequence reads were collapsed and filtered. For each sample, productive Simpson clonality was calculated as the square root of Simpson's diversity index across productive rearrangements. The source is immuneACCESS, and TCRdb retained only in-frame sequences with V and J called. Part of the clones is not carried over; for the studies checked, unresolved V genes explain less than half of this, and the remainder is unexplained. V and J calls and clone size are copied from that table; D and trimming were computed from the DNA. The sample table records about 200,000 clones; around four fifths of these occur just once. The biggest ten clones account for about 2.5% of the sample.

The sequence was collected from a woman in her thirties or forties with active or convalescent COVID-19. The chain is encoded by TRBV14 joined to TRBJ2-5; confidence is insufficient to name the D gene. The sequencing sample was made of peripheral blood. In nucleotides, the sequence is TGTGCCAGCAGCTTAGTCAAAGAGACCCAGTACTTC. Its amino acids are CASSLVKETQYF. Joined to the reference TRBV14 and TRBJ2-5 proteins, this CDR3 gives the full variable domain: EAGVTQFPSHSVIEKGQTVTLRCDPISGHDNLYWYRRVMGKEIKFLLHFVKESKQDESGMPNNRFLAERTGGTYSTLKVQPAELEDSGVYFCASSLVKETQYFGPGTRLLVL.